This T cell receptor beta chain derives from a study of prognosis after radiotherapy for stage I lung cancer. Study summary: Medical inoperability was considered to apply to all enrolled non-small cell lung cancer patients. No patient was treated with concurrent therapy while undergoing stereotactic body radiotherapy. Findings of the study overall: Before stereotactic body radiation therapy the median unique TCR clone count was roughly 10,000, and afterwards it fell to under 7,500.

In its sample, this clonotype was seen many times. As yet, its antigen is unknown. Trimming removed 5 bases at V and 8 bases at J, with 10 bases between. Germline CDR1 is SQVTM and CDR2 is ANQGSEA. The CDR3 loop spans 11 amino acids. Using two-round multiplex PCR, the authors amplified TCR beta CDR3 from genomic DNA. Amplification in first-round PCR relied on primers specific to each TRBV and TRBJ gene. Using its own MiXCR run on the multiplex PCR reads, TCRdb lists one record per CDR3 protein. The repertoire holds some 56,000 distinct CDR3 sequences, with about 25% as singletons. The source of this sequence is a donor of 50 years or more with non-small cell lung cancer. Sequencing was performed on PBMCs, taken before or after stereotactic body radiation therapy (not recorded which). The chain joins TRBV29-1 to TRBJ2-1, with D possibly TRBD2 on 5 matching bases. In DNA, the CDR3 is TGCAGCGTTAGTGAGGAGGATGAGCAGTTCTTC. Translated, it gives CSVSEEDEQFF.